This TCR beta chain was sequenced in a study of monozygotic twins with inflammatory bowel disease. CDR3 length: 16 residues. TCRdb re-called the 5' RACE reads and shows each CDR3 protein once, DNA omitted. Found here are around 370,000 distinct CDR3 sequences; the top ten clones hold about 2.5%. The sequencing input was blood. The receptor comes from a human donor with ulcerative colitis or Crohn's disease, or a healthy co-twin of an affected twin (not recorded which). The J gene is TRBJ2-1, the V gene TRBV12-3 or TRBV12-4; no DNA is available, so the TRBD1 call from TCRdb remains unchecked. CDR3 sequence: CASRSRRDRGYNEQFF.